The entry below gives a single T cell receptor beta chain sequence along with its context. cDNA came from roughly 0.53 to 1 ug RNA primed by random hexamers. From the immunoSEQ multiplex PCR reads, TCRdb called clonotypes with MiXCR, one entry per CDR3 protein. The table lists 90,000 to 150,000 distinct CDR3 sequences, about 93% of them singletons, with around 0.14% in the top ten. The sample belongs to a study of CD8 T cells in Susac syndrome. This CDR3 comprises 16 residues. The junction had 0 bases not matched to a gene; V was cut back by 1 base and J by 1 base. Germline CDR1 reads SGHTA; CDR2 reads FQGNSA.

The TCR comes from a human donor in good health. Source material: CD4+ T cells from PBMCs. The chain carries TRBV7-2 and TRBJ2-5; 13 nucleotides line up with TRBD2. CDR3 sequence reads: CASSLGLAGGQETQYF. Written as DNA, the CDR3 is TGTGCCAGCAGCTTAGGACTAGCGGGGGGCCAAGAGACCCAGTACTTC.